This T cell receptor (beta chain) was sequenced during a study of T cell responses to AZD1222 COVID-19 vaccine. The data were produced by immunoSEQ multiplex PCR, yet TCRdb's version contains in-frame clones alone and is incomplete. Of some 96,000 clones in the sample, around nine tenths were seen once. Germline V lookup: CDR1 KGHSH, CDR2 LQKENI. V was cut by 4 bases and J by 1 base, with 7 bases left in between. CDR3 size: 13 residues. The study's findings and limits: Clonal diversity was possibly underestimated, and white British individuals and females predominated among donors. Repertoire collection took place solely once the T cell response had peaked. With dominance at 160-218 and 743-854, vaccine-associated CD4 TCRs spanned spike.

In this sample, this clone turned up once. Its antigen is as yet unknown. The chain has TRBV18 and TRBJ1-1; tentatively, D is TRBD1 (5 bases). The input for sequencing was peripheral blood, taken on day 0 of AZD1222 vaccination. The clonotype was recovered from an adult in good health. The CDR3 DNA is TGTGCCAGCTCACACGGGGCGAACACTGAAGCTTTCTTT. It yields the protein CASSHGANTEAFF.